The 20 T cell receptor beta chains below all came from one sample that was sequenced in a study of tumor-infiltrating lymphocytes in primary liver carcinoma. Unsorted whole blood supplied the RNA, and germline DNA was extracted too. A constant-region primer served to make TCR beta cDNA from roughly 500 ng total RNA. Generation of the TCR beta libraries relied on three nested multiplex PCR rounds using slightly modified ARM-PCR. Primers for the first two PCR rounds were TRBV1-TRBV30 forward primers and a C-beta reverse primer (roughly 10 cycles per round). MiXCR, run by TCRdb on the multiplex PCR reads, gives a single entry per CDR3 protein. The data contain approximately 340,000 distinct CDR3 sequences, approximately 64% of them singletons. The sample was peripheral blood. The receptors stem from a man aged 40-49 years with primary liver carcinoma and hepatitis B virus infection.

The rearrangement joins TRBV5-6 to TRBJ2-7; D unresolved. This CDR3 is 17 amino acids long. The V end lost 5 bases, the J end lost 0 bases, and 21 bases lay between the germline ends. Per the germline V gene, CDR1 is SGHDT and CDR2 is YYEEEE. The CDR3 DNA reads TGTGCCAGCAGTCCCTTACTGAGTCCGGGTAGCTCCTACGAGCAGTACTTC. Its protein is CASSPLLSPGSSYEQYF.

This clonotype has ten or more counts. The chain recombines TRBV6-5 with TRBJ2-7; D remains unclear. V was pared by 2 bases and J by 7 bases, with 15 bases between. The CDR3 sequence is 14 residues long. The germline V gene has CDR1 MNHEY and CDR2 SVGAGI. The CDR3 DNA follows: TGTGCCAGCAGTTACCTTCGGACGAGCAGGGAGCAGTACTTC. Translation: CASSYLRTSREQYF.

V gene TRBV11-2 combines with J gene TRBJ2-7; the match to TRBD2 covers 9 bases. The CDR3 totals 14 residues. Germline V lookup: CDR1 SGHAT, CDR2 FQNNGV. CDR3 protein: CVSSLGGLASEQYF. The CDR3 bases are TGTGTTAGCAGCTTAGGGGGACTAGCAAGCGAGCAGTACTTC.

CDR3 nucleotides: TGTGCCAGCAGCTTAGGAACGGGGAGTGGAGATACGCAGTATTTT. The encoded protein is CASSLGTGSGDTQYF. V usage is TRBV11-2 and J usage is TRBJ2-3, with D tentatively TRBD2 (5 bases). The CDR3 covers 15 residues. Germline CDR1 and CDR2: SGHAT and FQNNGV. V lost 1 base and J lost 5, with 13 bases in between.

With regard to this clonotype: One end of the junction fails to match germline, which may point to a read error. The chain employs TRBV11-2 and TRBJ1-2; a possible D gene is TRBD1 (6 bases). The CDR3 spans 14 residues. Per germline, CDR1 SGHAT and CDR2 FQNNGV. CDR3 coding DNA: TGTACCAGCAGTCGACAGGTACCTAACTATGGCTACACCTTC. Its protein is CTSSRQVPNYGYTF.

Comments on this clonotype: This may stem from a read error, because a much larger clone lies one nucleotide away. The genes are TRBV6-1 and TRBJ2-7; D possibly corresponds to TRBD2 (5 bases). This CDR3 region has 16 residues. The germline V and J ends were trimmed by 5 bases and 4 bases, with 21 bases remaining between them. The germline V gene encodes CDR1 MNHNS and CDR2 SASEGT. The CDR3 nucleotides read TGTGCCAGCAGTTACCTGGCACCGCCCCCGGGGTACGAGCAGTACTTC. Protein sequence: CASSYLAPPPGYEQYF.

The V gene is TRBV6-2 or TRBV6-3, the J gene TRBJ2-5; no clear D. This CDR3 is 11 amino acids long. The germline V gene has CDR1 MNHEY and CDR2 SVGEGT. Trimming removed 8 bases at V and 4 bases at J, with 8 bases between. The CDR3 DNA follows: TGTGCCAGCTCCTCGTTAGAGACCCAGTACTTC. Amino acid sequence: CASSSLETQYF.

Regarding this clonotype: At one of its ends the junction is not consistent with the germline gene, which may arise from a read error. The rearrangement joins TRBV28 to TRBJ2-5, with a possible D match to TRBD1 (5 bases). This CDR3 region has 14 residues. From germline, CDR1 is MDHEN and CDR2 SYDVKM. The DNA for the CDR3 is TGTACCAGCAGTCCAACAGGAACCCAAGAGACCCAGTACTTC. Translation: CTSSPTGTQETQYF.

This chain joins TRBV6-5 and TRBJ1-1, with no clear D. The V end was cut by 2 bases, the J end by 1 base, with 8 bases between. Germline CDR1 and CDR2: MNHEY and SVGAGI. This CDR3 is 14 amino acids long. In DNA form, the CDR3 reads TGTGCCAGCAGTTACGTTGGATCGAACACTGAAGCTTTCTTT. Protein sequence: CASSYVGSNTEAFF.

Many counts were recorded for this clonotype. CDR3 sequence: CSVEDTLAETITDTQYF. In nucleotides, the CDR3 is TGCAGCGTTGAAGATACCCTAGCGGAGACAATCACAGATACGCAGTATTTT. V gene TRBV29-1 combines with J gene TRBJ2-3, with 7 nucleotides matching TRBD2. V trimming: 0 bases; J trimming: 2 bases; junction bases outside the gene matches: 11. CDR3 length: 17 amino acids. Germline values: CDR1 SQVTM, CDR2 ANQGSEA.

A note on this clonotype: A much larger clone lies one base from this, so it may be a read error. The chain couples TRBV6-5 to TRBJ2-5, with 10 bases identical to TRBD1. The CDR3 loop spans 17 amino acids. The germline V gene has CDR1 MNHEY and CDR2 SVGAGI. For the CDR3, the DNA is TGTGCCAGCAGTTACTCGGGACAGGGGCCGATCGGAGAGTCCCAGTACTTC. Protein sequence: CASSYSGQGPIGESQYF.

The V gene is TRBV11-2, the J gene TRBJ2-5; D remains unclear. In germline, CDR1 is SGHAT, CDR2 FQNNGV. Trimming removed 1 base from V and 5 bases from J, with 20 bases in between. The CDR3 extends over 17 amino acids. CDR3 nucleotides: TGTGCCAGCAGCTTAGGGTTCGTGGGATGGCCGGAGGAGACCCAGTACTTC. Residues: CASSLGFVGWPEETQYF.

Comments on this clonotype: The junction departs from germline at one end; a sequencing error may be responsible. This chain connects TRBV6-5 to TRBJ2-6; 10 bases agree with TRBD1. Looked up from germline, CDR1 is MNHEY and CDR2 is SVGAGI. This CDR3 has 17 residues. The CDR3 sequence is CASRNIGTGAGANVLTF. Written as DNA, the CDR3 is TGTGCCAGCAGAAATATCGGGACAGGGGCCGGGGCCAATGTCCTGACTTTC.

The V gene is TRBV6-6, the J gene TRBJ2-1; D may correspond to TRBD1 or TRBD2 (5 bases each). Trimming stripped 6 bases from V and 2 bases from J, with 14 bases between. Germline loops: CDR1 MNHNY, CDR2 SVGAGI (reference sequence). The CDR3 extends over 15 amino acids. The DNA of the CDR3 is TGTGCCAGCAGACTAGGGACGGGTCCCTACAATGAGCAGTTCTTC. Its protein product is CASRLGTGPYNEQFF.

As concerns this clonotype: Germline is not matched at one junction end, which may reflect a read error. The chain employs TRBV4-1 and TRBJ2-1; D uncertain. Germline loops: CDR1 MGHRA, CDR2 YSYEKL. This CDR3 region has 13 residues. The CDR3 DNA reads as TGCGTCAGCAGCTTCCTAGGAGTCAATGAGCAGTTCTTC. Translation gives CVSSFLGVNEQFF.

This clonotype was recorded a few times. This chain links TRBV28 with TRBJ2-7, with 13 bases identical to TRBD2. The CDR3 spans 15 residues. With 10 bases clipped from V and 7 bases from J, the junction kept 13 bases outside the gene matches. Germline V lookup: CDR1 MDHEN, CDR2 SYDVKM. Here the CDR3 DNA reads TGTGCCACCGACAGGGGACTAGCGGGACCCGCGGAGCAGTACTTC. As protein: CATDRGLAGPAEQYF.

Remarks on this clonotype: Being one base from a much bigger clone, this may be a read error. The chain links TRBV12-3 or TRBV12-4 to TRBJ2-1; TRBD2 matches at 10 bases. V shed 4 bases, J shed 10 bases, and the junction held 10 bases outside the gene matches. The CDR3 has 15 residues. The CDR3 coding sequence is TGTGCCAGCAGTTATTTAGCGGGAGGTGGTGGGGAGCAGTTCTTC. Encoded protein: CASSYLAGGGGEQFF.

This clonotype was counted a few times. The chain recombines TRBV28 with TRBJ2-7, with D maybe TRBD1 (5 bases). Trimming stripped 5 bases from V and 3 bases from J, with 14 bases between. CDR3 length: 14 amino acids. Germline V gene data show CDR1 as MDHEN and CDR2 as SYDVKM. CDR3 in amino acids: CASSQSQGGYEQYF. The CDR3 DNA reads as TGTGCCAGCAGTCAGTCGCAGGGTGGCTACGAGCAGTACTTC. Full variable domain (missing parts from reference TRBV28 and TRBJ2-7): DVKVTQSSRYLVKRTGEKVFLECVQDMDHENMFWYRQDPGLGLRLIYFSYDVKMKEKGDIPEGYSVSREKKERFSLILESASTNQTSMYLCASSQSQGGYEQYFGPGTRLTVT.

Regarding this clonotype: A single base separates this from a much larger clone, so it may be a read error. This rearrangement joins TRBV6-2 or TRBV6-3 to TRBJ2-4; D tentatively fits TRBD1 or TRBD2 (5 bases each). V lost 6 bases to trimming and J lost 2 bases, with 20 bases between them. CDR3 length equals 17 residues. Germline V gene sequence: CDR1 MNHEY, CDR2 SVGEGT. The CDR3 bases are TGTGCCAGCAGCCCGTCGAGGGGTCCTTTAACCAAAAACATTCAGTACTTC. This sequence encodes CASSPSRGPLTKNIQYF.

About this clonotype: Possible read error: a much larger clone is one base away. The chain joins TRBV5-1 to TRBJ2-4, with unresolved D. Germline values: CDR1 SGHRS, CDR2 YFSETQ. V was pared by 0 bases and J by 8 bases, with 9 bases between. There are 13 residues in the CDR3. DNA of the CDR3: TGCGCCAGCAGCTTGGGGGGATTAGACATTCAGTACTTC. Protein product: CASSLGGLDIQYF.